A single sample is the source of the 19 T cell receptor beta chains below, sequenced in a study of CD8+ T cells in alopecia areata. In each case, RNA was isolated and then reverse transcribed into cDNA as the sequencing template. The protocol was immunoSEQ multiplex PCR, while the TCRdb copy is restricted to in-frame clones and leaves out a portion. Of some 190,000 clones listed, approximately 50% were seen once; the top ten hold 9.5% to 13%. This sample's treatment: oral pan-JAK inhibitor, 5-10 mg twice daily. The source was CD8+ T cells sorted from blood, collected around week 54, from a patient treated with tofacitinib. The origin of the receptors is a human donor with alopecia areata.

J is TRBJ1-1 and V is TRBV4-1; TRBD1 is a possible D gene (6 bases). V dropped 2 bases and J dropped 6 bases, with 13 bases sitting between them. Germline V lookup: CDR1 MGHRA, CDR2 YSYEKL. The CDR3 runs 14 residues. The CDR3 loop reads CASSQLGAGPEAFF. The CDR3 DNA sequence: TGCGCCAGCAGCCAACTGGGGGCCGGGCCTGAAGCTTTCTTT.

This chain connects TRBV5-1 to TRBJ2-5; 12 bases fit TRBD1. V was pared by 3 bases and J by 1 base, with 4 bases of the junction left unmatched. Germline CDR1 SGHRS, CDR2 YFSETQ. The CDR3 has 16 residues. Written as DNA, the CDR3 is TGCGCCAGCAGCTGGACGGGACAGGGGGCCCAAGAGACCCAGTACTTC. Amino acid sequence: CASSWTGQGAQETQYF.

This clone was observed a few times. This chain connects TRBV29-1 to TRBJ2-2; D is unclear. The CDR3 is made up of 12 amino acids. V was pared by 6 bases and J by 3 bases, with 8 bases between. Germline V CDR1 and CDR2: SQVTM, ANQGSEA. CDR3 nucleotide sequence: TGCAGCGTCCGGGCGGACACCGGGGAGCTGTTTTTT. Translation gives CSVRADTGELFF.

Only a few counts were recorded for this clone. The rearrangement joins TRBV6-1 to TRBJ2-1; 9 bases are shared with TRBD1. The germline CDR1 and CDR2 sequences are MNHNS and SASEGT. After removal of 6 bases from V and 6 bases from J, the junction contained 9 bases not matched to a gene. This CDR3 contains 15 residues. For the CDR3, the DNA is TGTGCCAGCAGCGAATGGTCGGGACAGGGCAATGAGCAGTTCTTC. It yields the protein CASSEWSGQGNEQFF.

The sample holds a few counts of this clone. The CDR3 DNA is TGTGCCAGCAGTGGGGACAGGCTCTCTGGGGCCAACGTCCTGACTTTC. This translates into CASSGDRLSGANVLTF. This chain connects TRBV2 to TRBJ2-6; 8 bases agree with TRBD1. The CDR3 has 16 residues. The trim removed 4 bases at V and 0 bases at J, leaving 2 bases unmatched. The V gene's germline CDR1 is SNHLY and CDR2 FYNNEI.

The V call is TRBV6-5, the J call TRBJ2-7, with 7 bases matching TRBD1. Germline-derived CDR1 and CDR2 are MNHEY and SVGAGI. The CDR3 contains 14 residues. J was trimmed by 2 bases and V by 5 bases; bases with no gene match: 6. CDR3 in DNA: TGTGCCAGCAGTCAAGGGGGCGGAACCTACGAGCAGTACTTC. Translation: CASSQGGGTYEQYF.

The chain links TRBV29-1 to TRBJ2-3, with 10 bases identical to TRBD1. This CDR3 is built from 14 residues. The V gene's germline CDR1 is SQVTM and CDR2 ANQGSEA. The J segment lost 3 bases and the V segment lost 3 bases, leaving 3 bases of the junction unmatched. Here the CDR3 reads CSVEDRGITDTQYF. The DNA for the CDR3 is TGCAGCGTTGAGGACAGGGGGATAACAGATACGCAGTATTTT.

In this sample, this clone turned up a few times. The chain links TRBV30 to TRBJ1-2, with no clear D. The CDR3 runs to 15 residues. The V gene lost 0 bases and the J gene lost 4 bases, with 15 bases spanning the gap. Germline loops: CDR1 GTSNPN, CDR2 SVGIG (reference sequence). Here the CDR3 DNA reads TGTGCCTGGAGTGTACGGGGTCATGGAGTCTATGGCTACACCTTC. Translation: CAWSVRGHGVYGYTF. The variable domain in full, completed from reference TRBV30 and TRBJ1-2, reads SQTIHQWPATLVQPVGSPLSLECTVEGTSNPNLYWYRQAAGRGLQLLFYSVGIGQISSEVPQNLSASRPQDRQFILSSKKLLLSDSGFYLCAWSVRGHGVYGYTFGSGTRLTVV.

The CDR3 region has the DNA TGTGCCAGCAGCTTAATGCAAGATACGCAGTATTTT. It is translated as CASSLMQDTQYF. V gene TRBV13 combines with J gene TRBJ2-3; D gene uncertain. This CDR3 spans 12 amino acids. Germline values: CDR1 PRHDT, CDR2 FYEKMQ (reference sequence). Trimming cost V 2 bases and J 5 bases, with 5 bases left between them.

The J gene is TRBJ2-1, the V gene TRBV11-3; the match to TRBD1 covers 7 bases. The CDR3 runs 17 residues. Looked up from germline, CDR1 is SGHNT and CDR2 is YENEEA. After removal of 5 bases from V and 4 bases from J, the junction contained 14 bases not matched to a gene. CDR3: CASSRDPATGKYNEQFF. In DNA, the CDR3 is TGTGCCAGCAGCCGGGACCCAGCGACAGGGAAGTACAATGAGCAGTTCTTC.

The chain couples TRBV5-6 to TRBJ1-2, with 7 bases that match TRBD1. Germline assignment: CDR1 SGHDT and CDR2 YYEEEE. The CDR3 runs 14 residues. The V gene end was trimmed by 4 bases and the J gene end by 0 bases; junction bases not matched to a gene: 3. The CDR3 sequence: CASSRDSTNYGYTF. CDR3 bases: TGTGCCAGCAGCCGGGACAGTACTAACTATGGCTACACCTTC. The full variable domain, rest sourced from reference TRBV5-6 and TRBJ1-2, is DAGVTQSPTHLIKTRGQQVTLRCSPKSGHDTVSWYQQALGQGPQFIFQYYEEEERQRGNFPDRFSGHQFPNYSSELNVNALLLGDSALYLCASSRDSTNYGYTFGSGTRLTVV.

This clone was found a few times. This chain connects TRBV5-1 to TRBJ2-7, with 8 bases identical to TRBD2. The J segment lost 0 bases and the V segment lost 4 bases, leaving 6 bases of the junction unmatched. CDR1 SGHRS and CDR2 YFSETQ come from the germline V gene. The CDR3 is made up of 15 amino acids. CDR3 nucleotide sequence: TGCGCCAGCAGCACCCGACTAGCGTCCTCCTACGAGCAGTACTTC. As protein: CASSTRLASSYEQYF.

The rearrangement uses TRBV7-3 and TRBJ2-5; maybe TRBD2 (6 bases). The CDR3 has 13 amino acids. V was shortened by 5 bases and J by 4 bases, with 11 bases between the two germline ends. Germline V CDR1 and CDR2: SGHTA, FQGTGA. This chain's CDR3 is CASSLRDSETQYF. The CDR3 coding sequence is TGTGCCAGCAGCCTCCGGGACTCAGAGACCCAGTACTTC.

This clone was observed once. This rearrangement joins TRBV5-4 to TRBJ2-3; TRBD1 agrees at 7 bases. J gave up 2 bases and V 4 bases, and 4 bases lay outside the gene matches. CDR1 SGHNT and CDR2 YYREEE come from the germline V gene (reference sequence). The CDR3 length is 14 residues. As DNA, the CDR3 is TGTGCCAGCAGCCAGACAGGGTCCACAGATACGCAGTATTTT. Translating it yields CASSQTGSTDTQYF.

Only a few counts were recorded for this clone. The chain couples TRBV29-1 to TRBJ2-7; D remains ambiguous. The V end was cut by 6 bases, the J end by 3 bases, with 9 bases between. The germline V gene encodes CDR1 SQVTM and CDR2 ANQGSEA. The CDR3 contains 11 residues. The CDR3 region has the DNA TGCAGCGTGGAAACAGTCTACGAGCAGTACTTC. This encodes CSVETVYEQYF.

The J gene is TRBJ2-7, the V gene TRBV27; TRBD2 is a possible D gene (6 bases). The V end was cut by 8 bases, the J end by 1 base, with 15 bases between. The CDR3 consists of 14 residues. Germline-derived CDR1 and CDR2 are MNHEY and SMNVEV (reference sequence). The CDR3, as DNA: TGTGCCAGCGGGGAAATTGGAGGGTCCTACGAGCAGTACTTC. It translates to CASGEIGGSYEQYF.

The sample holds a few counts of this clone. The V call is TRBV4-1, the J call TRBJ2-2; D gene ambiguous. Germline lookup yields CDR1 MGHRA and CDR2 YSYEKL. This CDR3 is built from 14 residues. V was pared by 0 bases and J by 5 bases, with 7 bases between. CDR3 sequence: CASSQDRATGELFF. Written as DNA, the CDR3 is TGCGCCAGCAGCCAAGATAGGGCGACCGGGGAGCTGTTTTTT.

The chain is built from TRBV5-1 and TRBJ1-2; tentatively, D is TRBD1 (5 bases). V dropped 0 bases and J dropped 2 bases, with 11 bases sitting between them. Germline V gene sequence: CDR1 SGHRS, CDR2 YFSETQ. The CDR3 totals 15 residues. In DNA, the CDR3 is TGCGCCAGCAGCTTGGTTCCGGGGACCAACTATGGCTACACCTTC. Protein: CASSLVPGTNYGYTF.

This chain links TRBV7-9 with TRBJ2-7; D not resolved. Trimming removed 5 bases at V and 3 bases at J, with 14 bases between. This CDR3 region has 14 residues. The germline V gene encodes CDR1 SEHNR and CDR2 FQNEAQ (reference sequence). In DNA, the CDR3 is TGTGCCAGCAGCGATGGACCGGCTAACTACGAGCAGTACTTC. Protein product: CASSDGPANYEQYF. The whole variable domain, filled in from reference TRBV7-9 and TRBJ2-7, reads DTGVSQNPRHKITKRGQNVTFRCDPISEHNRLYWYRQTLGQGPEFLTYFQNEAQLEKSRLLSDRFSAERPKGSFSTLEIQRTEQGDSAMYLCASSDGPANYEQYFGPGTRLTVT.